The 32 T cell receptor beta chains in this list originate from one sample, sequenced in a study of T cell responses to AZD1222 COVID-19 vaccine. Libraries were prepared by immunoSEQ multiplex PCR; TCRdb keeps only in-frame clonotypes and omits some of them. Of some 120,000 clones listed, approximately 92% are singletons. The sample consisted of peripheral blood, taken 28 days after the second AZD1222 dose. The receptor set was obtained from an adult who received the AZD1222 COVID-19 vaccine.

This rearrangement joins TRBV9 to TRBJ1-1; D is uncertain. Germline lookup yields CDR1 SGDLS and CDR2 YYNGEE. Deletions cut 0 bases from V and 5 bases from J, with 11 bases between. The CDR3 has 14 residues. The chain's CDR3 is CASSVVPMGTEAFF. In nucleotides, the CDR3 is TGTGCCAGCAGCGTAGTTCCAATGGGGACTGAAGCTTTCTTT. Based on the CDR3 plus reference TRBV9 and TRBJ1-1, the full variable domain is DSGVTQTPKHLITATGQRVTLRCSPRSGDLSVYWYQQSLDQGLQFLIQYYNGEERAKGNILERFSAQQFPDLHSELNLSSLELGDSALYFCASSVVPMGTEAFFGQGTRLTVV.

In its sample, this clone was seen once. The chain has TRBV7-2 and TRBJ2-1; a possible D gene is TRBD2 (5 bases). Germline assignment: CDR1 SGHTA and CDR2 FQGNSA. Trimming pared 1 base from V and 10 bases from J, leaving 11 bases between. The CDR3 runs to 13 residues. The CDR3 bases are TGTGCCAGCAGCTTAGGGGGTAGCGACGAGCAGTTCTTC. Amino acids: CASSLGGSDEQFF.

This clone was counted only a few times. The chain couples TRBV3-1 (or the pseudogene TRBV3-2) to TRBJ2-5, with 8 nucleotides matching TRBD2. This CDR3 contains 15 residues. Germline loops: CDR1 LGHDT, CDR2 YNNKEL (reference sequence). After removal of 4 bases from V and 9 bases from J, the junction contained 13 bases not matched to a gene. The chain's CDR3 is CASSPPGSGSTAQYF. DNA of the CDR3: TGTGCCAGCAGCCCCCCCGGGAGCGGGAGTACGGCCCAGTACTTC.

V is TRBV6-5 and J is TRBJ2-7, with D unresolved. Trimming cost V 6 bases and J 5 bases, with 14 bases left between them. The germline gives CDR1 MNHEY, CDR2 SVGAGI. CDR3 length: 13 residues. The CDR3 nucleotides are TGTGCCAGCAGGGCAGCCCTATCCAACGAGCAGTACTTC. Its translation is CASRAALSNEQYF.

The chain joins TRBV5-1 to TRBJ1-1; weak D call: TRBD1 (5 bases). The V gene lost 0 bases and the J gene lost 1 base, with 10 bases spanning the gap. CDR3 length: 15 amino acids. Germline V gene data show CDR1 as SGHRS and CDR2 as YFSETQ. The CDR3 nucleotides read TGCGCCAGCAGCTTGGCCGGGCAGGGGAACACTGAAGCTTTCTTT. As protein: CASSLAGQGNTEAFF. Full variable domain (outside the CDR3, taken from reference TRBV5-1 and TRBJ1-1): KAGVTQTPRYLIKTRGQQVTLSCSPISGHRSVSWYQQTPGQGLQFLFEYFSETQRNKGNFPGRFSGRQFSNSRSEMNVSTLELGDSALYLCASSLAGQGNTEAFFGQGTRLTVV.

V and J are TRBV28 and TRBJ2-7, with TRBD1 matching 8 bases. This CDR3 contains 14 residues. CDR1 and CDR2 from the germline V gene are MDHEN and SYDVKM. J gave up 1 base and V 7 bases, and 6 bases lay outside the gene matches. The CDR3 DNA reads TGTGCCAGCAAAATACAGGGGGGATCCTACGAGCAGTACTTC. Translating it yields CASKIQGGSYEQYF.

This clone was seen just once. The chain carries TRBV7-2 and TRBJ1-5; D perhaps matches TRBD1 (5 bases). Looked up from germline, CDR1 is SGHTA and CDR2 is FQGNSA. V shed 5 bases and J shed 1 base, with 12 bases lying between them. The CDR3 runs to 15 residues. CDR3 region: CASSPGTGSNQPQHF. For the CDR3, the DNA is TGTGCCAGCAGCCCCGGGACGGGAAGCAATCAGCCCCAGCATTTT.

This sequence joins TRBV5-4 and TRBJ2-2; D could derive from TRBD1 or TRBD2 (5 bases each). V lost 2 bases and J lost 6, with 20 bases in between. The germline gives CDR1 SGHNT, CDR2 YYREEE (reference sequence). This CDR3 contains 17 residues. The CDR3 region is CASSFGPAGTRAGELFF. The CDR3 nucleotides are TGTGCCAGCAGCTTTGGGCCCGCCGGGACCCGGGCCGGGGAGCTGTTTTTT.

The rearrangement links TRBV7-9 to TRBJ2-3; 10 bases fit TRBD1. Germline V gene data show CDR1 as SEHNR and CDR2 as FQNEAQ (reference sequence). The V segment lost 5 bases and the J segment 8 bases; nucleotides outside the gene matches: 7. CDR3 length: 14 amino acids. The CDR3 region has the DNA TGTGCCAGCAGCATAAACCGGGACAGGGGTACGCAGTATTTT. Translating it yields CASSINRDRGTQYF.

Only one count was recorded for this clone. This chain connects TRBV19 to TRBJ2-7; either TRBD1 or TRBD2 may supply D (7 bases each). Germline V gene lookup returns CDR1 LNHDA and CDR2 SQIVND (reference sequence). The length of the CDR3 is 13 residues. The V end was cut by 10 bases, the J end by 3 bases, with 16 bases between. This chain's CDR3 is CATQGGQNYEQYF. The CDR3 DNA reads TGTGCCACTCAGGGGGGGCAAAACTACGAGCAGTACTTC. Together with reference TRBV19 and TRBJ2-7, the CDR3 gives the full variable domain: DGGITQSPKYLFRKEGQNVTLSCEQNLNHDAMYWYRQDPGQGLRLIYYSQIVNDFQKGDIAEGYSVSREKKESFPLTVTSAQKNPTAFYLCATQGGQNYEQYFGPGTRLTVT.

The chain joins TRBV7-9 to TRBJ2-6; D may be TRBD1 (6 bases). Deletions cut 5 bases from V and 0 bases from J, with 20 bases between. The CDR3 covers 19 residues. Germline V lookup: CDR1 SEHNR, CDR2 FQNEAQ (reference sequence). This chain's CDR3 is CASSQLGQYDISGANVLTF. CDR3 nucleotides: TGTGCCAGCAGCCAACTAGGACAGTATGATATCTCTGGGGCCAACGTCCTGACTTTC.

The J gene is TRBJ1-1, the V gene TRBV4-1; a weak D match, TRBD1 (6 bases). The CDR3 length is 15 residues. V lost 3 bases to trimming and J lost 5 bases, with 16 bases between them. In germline, CDR1 is MGHRA, CDR2 YSYEKL. CDR3 sequence reads: CASSQKQGRITEAFF. In nucleotides, the CDR3 is TGCGCCAGCAGCCAGAAACAGGGACGAATAACTGAAGCTTTCTTT.

In DNA, the CDR3 is TGTGCCAGCAGCGTCAGCAGGGGGTCGTACAATGAGCAGTTCTTC. The encoded protein is CASSVSRGSYNEQFF. J is TRBJ2-1 and V is TRBV9; TRBD1 agrees at 7 bases. This CDR3 comprises 15 residues. Per germline, CDR1 SGDLS and CDR2 YYNGEE. Trimming cost V 2 bases and J 4 bases; bases outside gene matches: 6.

J is TRBJ2-3 and V is TRBV28; the D gene is possibly TRBD2 (6 bases). V was pared by 5 bases and J by 6 bases, with 18 bases between. This CDR3 has 15 amino acids. Germline CDR1 MDHEN, CDR2 SYDVKM. For the CDR3, the DNA is TGTGCCAGCAGTAAAATAGGAGGGCAGGGCGATACGCAGTATTTT. It specifies CASSKIGGQGDTQYF. Together with reference TRBV28 and TRBJ2-3, the CDR3 gives the full variable domain: DVKVTQSSRYLVKRTGEKVFLECVQDMDHENMFWYRQDPGLGLRLIYFSYDVKMKEKGDIPEGYSVSREKKERFSLILESASTNQTSMYLCASSKIGGQGDTQYFGPGTRLTVL.

CDR3 coding DNA: TGTGCCAGCAGCTTGAGGACAGGGTTCAACGAGCAGTTCTTC. This sequence encodes CASSLRTGFNEQFF. V is TRBV11-3 and J is TRBJ2-1; 8 bases agree with TRBD1. This CDR3 contains 14 residues. Germline CDR1 and CDR2: SGHNT and YENEEA. V gave up 3 bases and J gave up 10 bases; unmatched junction bases: 8.

This rearrangement joins TRBV7-2 to TRBJ1-5; TRBD1 matches at 7 bases. This CDR3 spans 15 amino acids. In germline, CDR1 is SGHTA, CDR2 FQGNSA. After removal of 5 bases from V and 6 bases from J, the junction contained 10 bases not matched to a gene. CDR3 in amino acids: CASSPNTGAGQPQHF. The CDR3, as DNA: TGTGCCAGCAGCCCTAATACAGGGGCCGGTCAGCCCCAGCATTTT.

The chain recombines TRBV21-1 with TRBJ2-2; the DNA was not compared with TRBD1, the D call given in the table. TRBV21-1 is a pseudogene segment. The length of the CDR3 is 15 residues. The CDR3 DNA reads TGTGCCAGCAGCACCGTGGGGCCTTACACCGGGGAGCTGTTTTTT. It translates to CASSTVGPYTGELFF.

The chain uses TRBV6-5 and TRBJ1-5; 10 bases match TRBD1. Germline CDR1 MNHEY, CDR2 SVGAGI. The CDR3 is made up of 15 amino acids. V trimming: 8 bases; J trimming: 7 bases; junction bases outside the gene matches: 11. This chain's CDR3 is CASFRDRGPGQPQHF. The CDR3 nucleotides read TGTGCCAGCTTCCGGGACAGGGGCCCCGGCCAGCCCCAGCATTTT.

This chain links TRBV11-2 with TRBJ1-5; D gene unclear. V was trimmed by 4 bases and J by 7 bases, leaving 11 bases between them. CDR1 and CDR2 (germline): SGHAT, FQNNGV. The CDR3 loop spans 13 amino acids. The CDR3, as DNA: TGTGCCAGCAGCTCTTCCCCGGGACAGCCCCAGCATTTT. Protein product: CASSSSPGQPQHF.

V and J are TRBV10-3 and TRBJ2-5, with D tentatively TRBD1 or TRBD2 (6 bases each). Between the trimmed V and J ends, which lost 0 bases and 5 bases, there was a span of 16 bases. The CDR3 runs to 16 residues. In germline, CDR1 is ENHRY, CDR2 SYGVKD. In DNA form, the CDR3 reads TGTGCCATCAGTGAGTCTAAGGGGGGAACCTTGGAGACCCAGTACTTC. Translation gives CAISESKGGTLETQYF.

V is TRBV9 and J is TRBJ2-2; 12 nucleotides align to TRBD2. The CDR3 loop spans 16 amino acids. Germline V gene sequence: CDR1 SGDLS, CDR2 YYNGEE. V was clipped by 0 bases and J by 10 bases; unmatched bases: 7. The CDR3, as DNA: TGTGCCAGCAGCGTAGGGGCTAGCGGGGGGGCTGCGGAGCTGTTTTTT. Its protein is CASSVGASGGAAELFF.

A few counts support this clone. This sequence joins TRBV28 and TRBJ1-4; possibly TRBD1 for D (6 bases). The germline gives CDR1 MDHEN, CDR2 SYDVKM. V was cut by 6 bases and J by 7 bases, with 15 bases left in between. The CDR3 covers 14 residues. The CDR3, as DNA: TGTGCCAGCAGGCGGGACACCGGCGCTGAAAAACTGTTTTTT. Translated: CASRRDTGAEKLFF.

This sequence joins TRBV4-1 and TRBJ2-1; 7 nucleotides line up with TRBD2. The V gene's germline CDR1 is MGHRA and CDR2 YSYEKL. CDR3 size: 20 residues. The junction had 18 bases not matched to a gene; V was cut back by 0 bases and J by 4 bases. The CDR3 bases are TGCGCCAGCAGCCAAGATAAAGGGAGGGCAGGGCCCAAAACATACAATGAGCAGTTCTTC. This gives the protein CASSQDKGRAGPKTYNEQFF.

Only one count was recorded for this clone. V and J are TRBV19 and TRBJ1-5; 9 bases match TRBD1. V gave up 4 bases and J gave up 5 bases; unmatched junction bases: 3. Germline CDR1 and CDR2: LNHDA and SQIVND (reference sequence). This CDR3 has 14 amino acids. The CDR3 sequence is CASSKRTGDQPQHF. The CDR3 DNA is TGTGCCAGTAGTAAACGGACAGGGGATCAGCCCCAGCATTTT.

V is TRBV3-1 (or the pseudogene TRBV3-2) and J is TRBJ1-1; D possibly corresponds to TRBD1 (6 bases). V dropped 7 bases and J dropped 5 bases, with 17 bases sitting between them. The CDR3 extends over 14 amino acids. From germline, CDR1 is LGHDT and CDR2 YNNKEL (reference sequence). This chain's CDR3 is CASTSEGGGTEAFF. In nucleotides, the CDR3 is TGTGCCAGCACCTCGGAGGGGGGGGGAACTGAAGCTTTCTTT.

The gene calls are TRBV5-1 and TRBJ1-1; D perhaps matches TRBD1 (6 bases). Germline values: CDR1 SGHRS, CDR2 YFSETQ. Trimming left V 6 bases short and J 1 base short, with 10 bases between. The CDR3 consists of 13 residues. This chain's CDR3 is CASTVDRNTEAFF. The CDR3, as DNA: TGCGCCAGCACCGTGGACAGGAACACTGAAGCTTTCTTT. Full variable domain (outside the CDR3, taken from reference TRBV5-1 and TRBJ1-1): KAGVTQTPRYLIKTRGQQVTLSCSPISGHRSVSWYQQTPGQGLQFLFEYFSETQRNKGNFPGRFSGRQFSNSRSEMNVSTLELGDSALYLCASTVDRNTEAFFGQGTRLTVV.

This rearrangement joins TRBV28 to TRBJ1-1; the D is unclear. Per the germline V gene, CDR1 is MDHEN and CDR2 is SYDVKM. This CDR3 spans 12 amino acids. V was pared by 3 bases and J by 3 bases, with 5 bases between. The DNA of the CDR3 is TGTGCCAGCAGTTTGATTCACACTGAAGCTTTCTTT. This gives the protein CASSLIHTEAFF.

The CDR3 nucleotides read TGTGCCAGCAGCCCCCAGGCGGGGCTAGCGGGAGGTCTTAACAATGAGCAGTTCTTC. Protein product: CASSPQAGLAGGLNNEQFF. The rearrangement joins TRBV7-2 to TRBJ2-1, with 11 bases aligning to TRBD2. Germline loops: CDR1 SGHTA, CDR2 FQGNSA. The V gene end was trimmed by 5 bases and the J gene end by 5 bases; junction bases not matched to a gene: 17. CDR3 length equals 19 residues.

Concerning this clone itself: This same CDR3 is encoded by further DNA sequences in the sample. This rearrangement joins TRBV19 to TRBJ2-2; TRBD1 might be the D (6 bases). V gave up 1 base and J gave up 4 bases, with 7 bases separating them. The CDR3 covers 14 residues. Germline V CDR1 and CDR2: LNHDA, SQIVND (reference sequence). CDR3: CASSIGGGTGELFF. CDR3 coding DNA: TGTGCCAGTAGTATAGGAGGGGGCACCGGGGAGCTGTTTTTT.

The V and J genes are TRBV15 and TRBJ2-1; 9 bases are shared with TRBD1. The CDR3 covers 17 residues. In germline, CDR1 is LNHNV, CDR2 YYDKDF (reference sequence). V shed 0 bases, J shed 1 base, and the junction held 4 bases outside the gene matches. The DNA of the CDR3 is TGTGCCACCAGCAGAGAACTACAGGGGGCTTCCTACAATGAGCAGTTCTTC. Its protein is CATSRELQGASYNEQFF.

The rearrangement uses TRBV28 and TRBJ2-1; a weak D match, TRBD2 (5 bases). Between the trimmed V and J ends, which lost 8 bases and 0 bases, there was a span of 11 bases. Germline lookup yields CDR1 MDHEN and CDR2 SYDVKM. This CDR3 contains 14 residues. This CDR3 reads CASEGRGSYNEQFF. CDR3 nucleotides: TGTGCCAGCGAAGGACGGGGCTCCTACAATGAGCAGTTCTTC. The full variable domain, in which reference TRBV28 and TRBJ2-1 provide the parts outside the CDR3, is DVKVTQSSRYLVKRTGEKVFLECVQDMDHENMFWYRQDPGLGLRLIYFSYDVKMKEKGDIPEGYSVSREKKERFSLILESASTNQTSMYLCASEGRGSYNEQFFGPGTRLTVL.

The chain recombines TRBV7-9 with TRBJ1-2; D is uncertain. The CDR3 length is 13 residues. Germline values: CDR1 SEHNR, CDR2 FQNEAQ (reference sequence). The V end lost 6 bases, the J end lost 2 bases, and 10 bases lay between the germline ends. The CDR3 sequence: CASSPKVNYGYTF. CDR3 DNA: TGTGCCAGCAGTCCGAAGGTCAACTATGGCTACACCTTC.